This TCR beta chain was documented in a study of cytomegalovirus exposure and HLA in healthy donors. In the study overall: A prior study identified 110 million or so unique TCR beta sequences from some 180 million T cells. General study points: Among the sequence variants, a highly shared cluster was likely an artifact of sequencing. Reports indicated that the classifier achieved high specificity and sensitivity in diagnosing cytomegalovirus status.

In regard to this clone: Its antigen is not known.

PCR used 60 Vbeta primers and 13 Jbeta primers. Sequencing was performed with immunoSEQ multiplex PCR; in TCRdb, only in-frame clones are kept and a portion is missing. The table has some 150,000 clones, 71% seen once. Deletions cut 1 base from V and 0 bases from J, with 10 bases between. Germline-derived CDR1 and CDR2 are MDHEN and SYDVKM. The CDR3 runs 15 residues. This chain connects TRBV28 to TRBJ2-7; maybe TRBD1 (6 bases). The sample consisted of PBMCs. The receptor was derived from a woman aged 25 to 39 in good health and CMV-seronegative. The CDR3 spells CASSLLPDSSYEQYF. CDR3 DNA: TGTGCCAGCAGTTTATTGCCGGACAGCTCCTACGAGCAGTACTTC.